The rows below give T cell receptor beta chains drawn from one sample of a study of CD4 T cells in relation to SARS-CoV-2 and coronaviruses. This table comes from immunoSEQ multiplex PCR, and its TCRdb copy is limited to in-frame clones, with some not included. The sample carries 30,000 to 45,000 clones, more than 60% recorded once. These receptors' targets are unknown. The specimen was memory CD4+ T cells from PBMCs, cultured in vitro. These receptors were taken from an adult with COVID-19. The CDR3 runs from the conserved cysteine through the conserved F or W. D genes are given only for firm matches. Not all rows give a size; the values are once, few, many and, for expanded clones, a class.

size	V	D	J	CDR3	DNA
once	TRBV24-1	TRBD1	TRBJ2-3	CATSDLGTGDADTQYF	TGTGCCACCAGTGATCTAGGGACAGGGGACGCAGATACGCAGTATTTT
-	TRBV7-9	-	TRBJ2-6	CASSSQTGGANVLTF	TGTGCCAGCAGCTCCCAGACAGGTGGGGCCAACGTCCTGACTTTC
-	TRBV4-2	-	TRBJ2-1	CASSQGTNINNEQFF	TGTGCCAGCAGCCAAGGGACTAATATTAACAATGAGCAGTTCTTC
-	TRBV28	-	TRBJ2-4	CASRAPGLAKNIQYF	TGTGCCAGCAGAGCTCCGGGACTAGCCAAAAACATTCAGTACTTC
-	TRBV7-2	-	TRBJ2-7	CASSPESGRYEQYF	TGTGCCAGCAGCCCAGAGTCTGGGCGGTACGAGCAGTACTTC
-	TRBV2	-	TRBJ2-1	CASKVGFGNEQFF	TGTGCCAGCAAGGTAGGGTTCGGCAATGAGCAGTTCTTC
few	TRBV18	-	TRBJ1-1	CASSLTGRTEAFF	TGTGCCAGCTCACTTACAGGGAGAACTGAAGCTTTCTTT
-	TRBV19	TRBD1	TRBJ1-1	CASSIQGDTEAFF	TGTGCCAGTAGTATACAGGGGGACACTGAAGCTTTCTTT
-	TRBV7-2	TRBD2	TRBJ2-7	CASSLRNPGTSRRYEQYF	TGTGCCAGCAGCTTAAGGAATCCGGGGACTAGCAGAAGGTACGAGCAGTACTTC
few	TRBV3-1/TRBV3-2	-	TRBJ2-7	CASSHPTWGAVVSEQYF	TGTGCCAGCAGCCACCCCACATGGGGGGCCGTAGTCTCCGAGCAGTACTTC
-	TRBV24-1	TRBD2	TRBJ2-3	CATSVGLAGGPSDTQYF	TGTGCCACCAGTGTGGGCCTAGCGGGAGGGCCCTCAGATACGCAGTATTTT
-	TRBV18	TRBD1	TRBJ2-7	CASSRENRGHGQYF	TGTGCCAGCTCACGGGAGAACAGGGGGCATGGGCAGTACTTC
medium-sized	TRBV3-1/TRBV3-2	TRBD2	TRBJ2-1	CASSTRTSGSINNEQFF	TGTGCCAGCAGCACCCGGACTAGCGGGAGCATCAACAATGAGCAGTTCTTC
-	TRBV12-3/TRBV12-4	-	TRBJ1-5	CASSLGGFLPQHF	TGTGCCAGCAGTTTAGGAGGGTTTCTGCCCCAGCATTTT
-	TRBV5-6	-	TRBJ2-1	CASGPGHVISYNEQFF	TGTGCCAGCGGTCCGGGACACGTAATCTCCTACAATGAGCAGTTCTTC
-	TRBV7-9	-	TRBJ2-3	CASSPTDTQYF	TGTGCCAGCAGCCCCACAGATACGCAGTATTTT
-	TRBV7-8	TRBD2	TRBJ2-3	CASSLGWRRGFSTDTQYF	TGTGCCAGCAGCTTAGGATGGAGGCGGGGGTTTAGCACAGATACGCAGTATTTT
-	TRBV5-1	TRBD2	TRBJ2-1	CASSFPAGEYNEQFF	TGCGCCAGCAGCTTTCCAGCGGGAGAATACAATGAGCAGTTCTTC
-	TRBV13	TRBD2	TRBJ2-2	CASSPHPSGRAVGELFF	TGTGCCAGCAGCCCCCACCCTAGCGGGAGGGCCGTCGGGGAGCTGTTTTTT
-	TRBV27	-	TRBJ1-2	CASSLSYRTAYGYTF	TGTGCCAGCAGTTTATCGTATAGGACAGCCTATGGCTACACCTTC
-	TRBV2	-	TRBJ2-3	CASSYKDTQYF	TGTGCCAGCAGTTATAAGGATACGCAGTATTTT
-	TRBV28	TRBD1	TRBJ2-1	CAGRQRGQSSYNEQFF	TGTGCCGGACGGCAGAGGGGGCAATCTTCCTACAATGAGCAGTTCTTC
few	TRBV28	-	TRBJ2-3	CASWTPGEGSDTQYF	TGTGCCAGCTGGACCCCGGGGGAAGGGTCAGATACGCAGTATTTT
-	TRBV5-1	-	TRBJ1-1	CASRGRGGNTEAFF	TGCGCCAGCAGGGGCAGGGGAGGGAACACTGAAGCTTTCTTT
-	TRBV2	TRBD1	TRBJ2-7	CASSAGTETYEQYF	TGTGCCAGCAGTGCCGGGACAGAGACTTACGAGCAGTACTTC
-	TRBV7-2	TRBD1	TRBJ2-5	CASSSGQKETQYF	TGTGCCAGCAGCTCGGGACAGAAGGAGACCCAGTACTTC
-	TRBV29-1	-	TRBJ1-1	CSAPGQHTEAFF	TGCAGCGCCCCCGGGCAGCACACTGAAGCTTTCTTT
once	TRBV27	-	TRBJ2-3	CASRRHNTDTQYF	TGTGCCAGCAGGAGGCACAACACAGATACGCAGTATTTT
-	TRBV7-2	-	TRBJ2-4	CASSLVRAGNGPKNIQYF	TGTGCCAGCAGCTTAGTTCGGGCAGGGAATGGGCCCAAAAACATTCAGTACTTC
-	TRBV3-1/TRBV3-2	-	TRBJ1-2	CASSQEVRAYGYTF	TGTGCCAGCAGCCAAGAGGTCAGGGCTTATGGCTACACCTTC
-	TRBV28	TRBD2	TRBJ2-2	CATRVREVPGELFF	TGTGCCACCAGAGTACGGGAGGTCCCCGGGGAGCTGTTTTTT
-	TRBV7-6	TRBD2	TRBJ2-1	CASSLSSGGFSYNEQFF	TGTGCCAGCAGCTTAAGTAGCGGGGGCTTCTCCTACAATGAGCAGTTCTTC
-	TRBV28	-	TRBJ1-2	CASRFQGARGYTF	TGTGCCAGCAGATTTCAAGGGGCGCGTGGCTACACCTTC
-	TRBV9	-	TRBJ1-2	CASSVMEGFSYGYTF	TGTGCCAGCAGCGTAATGGAAGGTTTTAGCTATGGCTACACCTTC
-	TRBV28	-	TRBJ1-5	CASSYKVEGNQPQHF	TGTGCCAGCAGTTATAAGGTAGAGGGCAATCAGCCCCAGCATTTT
-	TRBV4-2	-	TRBJ1-6	CASSQTGSSYNSPLHF	TGTGCCAGCAGCCAGACAGGTTCTTCCTATAATTCACCCCTCCACTTT
-	TRBV28	-	TRBJ1-6	CASSSAGTSYGTLHF	TGTGCCAGCAGTTCCGCCGGGACATCTTACGGGACCCTCCACTTT
-	TRBV7-9	-	TRBJ1-1	CASSPQYTEAFF	TGTGCCAGCAGCCCACAGTACACTGAAGCTTTCTTT
-	TRBV7-3	-	TRBJ1-5	CASSLQGWGQPQHF	TGTGCCAGCAGCTTACAGGGTTGGGGTCAGCCCCAGCATTTT
-	TRBV9	-	TRBJ2-1	CASTGQGGNEQFF	TGTGCCAGCACCGGACAAGGGGGTAATGAGCAGTTCTTC
-	TRBV10-2	-	TRBJ1-5	CASRGAGRGNQPQHF	TGCGCCAGCAGGGGCGCAGGGAGGGGCAATCAGCCCCAGCATTTT
-	TRBV5-1	TRBD1	TRBJ2-7	CASTPGTGYYEQYF	TGCGCCAGTACCCCCGGGACAGGGTACTACGAGCAGTACTTC
-	TRBV5-1	-	TRBJ1-6	CASSLRRLGDSPLHF	TGCGCCAGCAGCCTGAGACGGCTGGGGGATTCACCCCTCCACTTT
-	TRBV7-9	-	TRBJ1-1	CASSPRGGGSTEAFF	TGTGCCAGCAGCCCGCGGGGGGGAGGGAGCACTGAAGCTTTCTTT
-	TRBV5-4	TRBD2	TRBJ2-5	CASSLQTSGETQYF	TGTGCCAGCAGCTTACAGACTAGCGGGGAGACCCAGTACTTC
-	TRBV5-1	-	TRBJ2-1	CASSLVLAEQFF	TGCGCCAGCAGCTTGGTGCTTGCTGAGCAGTTCTTC
-	TRBV3-1/TRBV3-2	TRBD2	TRBJ2-5	CASSQAASGRVETQYF	TGTGCCAGCAGCCAAGCTGCTAGCGGGAGGGTTGAGACCCAGTACTTC
-	TRBV11-2	-	TRBJ2-7	CASSRGRGLNYEQYF	TGTGCCAGCAGTCGGGGGCGCGGGCTAAACTACGAGCAGTACTTC
-	TRBV27	TRBD2	TRBJ2-7	CASSSRTTSGRTYEQYF	TGTGCCAGCAGTTCCCGTACGACTAGCGGGAGAACCTACGAGCAGTACTTC
few	TRBV6-2/TRBV6-3	-	TRBJ2-1	CASSYFFAGLANEQFF	TGTGCCAGCAGTTACTTTTTCGCGGGGTTGGCAAATGAGCAGTTCTTC
few	TRBV7-2	-	TRBJ2-5	CASSSSGANQETQYF	TGTGCCAGCAGCTCCTCAGGGGCCAACCAAGAGACCCAGTACTTC
-	TRBV28	-	TRBJ2-7	CASTQSSGGQPSYEQYF	TGTGCCAGCACCCAAAGTTCCGGAGGACAGCCCTCCTACGAGCAGTACTTC
-	TRBV21-1	-	TRBJ1-2	CASSIFRGVDTF	TGTGCCAGCAGCATATTCCGAGGGGTCGACACCTTC
-	TRBV24-1	-	TRBJ2-2	CATSDGQRDTGELFF	TGTGCCACCAGTGATGGCCAGAGAGACACCGGGGAGCTGTTTTTT
-	TRBV18	-	TRBJ2-7	CASSPDLNSYEQYF	TGTGCCAGCTCACCGGACCTAAACTCCTACGAGCAGTACTTC
-	TRBV4-1	TRBD1	TRBJ2-7	CASSQRQGASYEQYF	TGCGCCAGCAGCCAGCGACAGGGAGCCTCCTACGAGCAGTACTTC
-	TRBV12-3/TRBV12-4	-	TRBJ2-1	CASGRVVNEQFF	TGTGCCAGCGGCAGGGTGGTCAATGAGCAGTTCTTC